Given below is one T cell receptor (beta chain) in context. What it recognizes is unknown. V lost 6 bases and J lost 8, with 15 bases in between. The CDR3 consists of 13 residues. Germline V lookup: CDR1 MGHDK, CDR2 SYGVNS. Some clones are missing from TCRdb's copy, which holds only in-frame ones; the method was immunoSEQ multiplex PCR. This table holds 150,000 to 200,000 clones, roughly 80% found once. The record originates from a study of cytomegalovirus exposure and HLA in healthy donors. Findings of the study overall: The classifier reportedly diagnosed cytomegalovirus status with high sensitivity and specificity. Specificity for CMV antigens was confirmed in vitro for three of the CMV-associated chains. Associated with cytomegalovirus, according to the listing, were fewer than 200 TCR beta chains.

Sequencing used PBMCs. This chain uses TRBV25-1 with TRBJ2-3; D possibly corresponds to TRBD2 (6 bases). The sequence was collected from a man aged 18 to 30 in good health and CMV-seropositive. CDR3 in amino acids: CASSSPGVATQYF. The CDR3, as DNA: TGTGCCAGCAGCTCTCCGGGGGTAGCTACGCAGTATTTT.